The T cell receptor beta chain under discussion was sequenced for a study of blood T cell repertoires in COVID-19. As for the study in general: Sites in the United States, Italy and Spain provided acute and convalescent COVID-19 samples. The analysed material was cDNA or gDNA that came from T cells, B-cell-depleted T cells, or PBMCs.

The CDR3 loop spans 17 amino acids. Germline values: CDR1 LGHNA, CDR2 YNFKEQ. Trimming took 1 base from V and 4 from J; bases not matched to a gene: 11. This clone has just one count. In the authors' workflow: Researchers report that nucleated cell counts were estimated from reference gene primer amplification. Sequencing was performed with immunoSEQ multiplex PCR; in TCRdb, only in-frame clones are kept and a portion is missing. That table gives V, J and clone size, and the DNA gave D and trimming. The repertoire holds over 85,000 clones, with 87% as singletons. The rearrangement links TRBV4-2 to TRBJ2-7, with 9 positions matching TRBD1. The sequencing input was peripheral blood. The receptor was derived from a man aged 50 or older with active COVID-19. This CDR3 is CASSQAWGQGAGYEQYF. The DNA of the CDR3 is TGTGCCAGCAGCCAAGCCTGGGGACAGGGTGCTGGATACGAGCAGTACTTC.